This TCR beta chain was obtained from a study of blood T cell repertoires in COVID-19. Germline V lookup: CDR1 SGHRS, CDR2 YFSETQ. V lost 7 bases, J lost 4 bases, and 16 bases stayed unmatched. This CDR3 contains 16 residues. Sequenced by immunoSEQ multiplex PCR; TCRdb stores in-frame clones only, minus some. The table records some 5,900 clones, roughly nine tenths of them present only once. This chain connects TRBV5-1 to TRBJ2-5; 7 bases are a match to TRBD1. The sequenced material came from peripheral blood. The receptor's source is a human donor in a cohort sampled during active COVID-19. The CDR3 loop is CASQPGGLGQGETQYF. The CDR3 nucleotides read TGCGCCAGCCAGCCAGGGGGATTGGGCCAAGGAGAGACCCAGTACTTC.